This TCR beta chain stems from a study of CXCR3-negative and CXCR3-positive naive CD8 T cells. General study points: No difference in surface CD5 was seen between naive subsets, and TCR strength was inferred from TRB CDR3 properties. Similar TRBV-TRBJ usage was seen in naive cells (both CXCR3-negative and CXCR3-positive), but memory cells differed. Upon cryopreservation, CXCR3 expression partially decreased, and most assays used fresh PBMCs.

With regard to this clonotype: The antigen is unknown.

Researchers reported sorting every CD8+ T cell subset in triplicate, under 350,000 cells per sort. The TRB libraries of cDNA were built by UMI-labeled 5' RACE. TCRdb re-called the 5' RACE reads and shows each CDR3 protein once, DNA omitted. The sample table sets out 45,000 to 55,000 distinct CDR3 sequences. This CDR3 is 14 amino acids long. Germline values: CDR1 SGHTA, CDR2 FQGNSA. This clonotype was obtained from a human donor in good health. Some clones in this sample may be carry-over from other donors' samples. The V call is TRBV7-2, the J call TRBJ1-1. Sequencing was carried out using memory CD8+ T cells from blood. The chain's CDR3 is CASSLSIGETEAFF.